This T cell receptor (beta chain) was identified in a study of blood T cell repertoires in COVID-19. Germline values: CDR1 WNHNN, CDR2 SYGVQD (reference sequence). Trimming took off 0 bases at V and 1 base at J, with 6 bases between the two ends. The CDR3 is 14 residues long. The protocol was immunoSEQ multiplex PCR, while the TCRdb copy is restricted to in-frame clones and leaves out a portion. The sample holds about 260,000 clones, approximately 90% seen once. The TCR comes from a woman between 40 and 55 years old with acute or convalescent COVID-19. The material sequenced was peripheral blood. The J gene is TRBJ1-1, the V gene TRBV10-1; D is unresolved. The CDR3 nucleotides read TGCGCCAGCAGTGAGTCGATGGCGAACACTGAAGCTTTCTTT. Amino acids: CASSESMANTEAFF.